This T cell receptor (beta chain) was documented in a study of CD4 T cells in relation to SARS-CoV-2 and coronaviruses. Study background: PBMCs were cultured with antigen for about eleven days before TCR beta sequencing. The negative reference was HIV-1 Nef peptide pool or peptide-free culture.

Only in-frame clones appear in the TCRdb table, and some are missing; sequencing was by immunoSEQ multiplex PCR. Of approximately 20,000 clones in the sample, 70% to 90% were seen once. CDR1 is ENHRY and CDR2 is SYGVKD in the germline V gene. After removal of 7 bases from V and 1 base from J, the junction contained 7 bases not matched to a gene. The CDR3 covers 16 residues. As for this clone: The antigen remains unidentified.

CD4+ T cells from unexposed donors were obtained before the COVID-19 pandemic (2011-2018). After nine to ten days of culture, CD4+ T cells were isolated. Cells permitting, SARS-CoV-2 S/N and four cold-coronavirus spikes were tested on unexposed-donor CD4+ T cells. Input material: CD4+ T cells from PBMCs, cultured in vitro. This clonotype was obtained from a human donor in good health. The V and J genes are TRBV10-3 and TRBJ2-3; 11 bases are a match to TRBD2. Here the CDR3 reads CAITPGGLAGTDTQYF. DNA for the CDR3: TGTGCCATCACACCGGGGGGACTAGCGGGCACAGATACGCAGTATTTT.